The 9 T cell receptor beta chains below all came from one sample that was sequenced in a study of early T cells in non-severe SARS-CoV-2 infection. MiXCR was run by TCRdb on the 5' RACE reads, yielding one entry per CDR3 protein. The repertoire holds about 61,000 distinct CDR3 sequences, with 12% as singletons. The starting material was whole blood, obtained at baseline. Receptor source: an adult who was a healthcare worker with PCR-confirmed SARS-CoV-2 infection or an uninfected control (not recorded which). The donor label of this sample is uncertain.

The gene calls are TRBV21-1 and TRBJ2-7; whether TRBD1, the table's D call, matches the DNA was not checked. TRBV21-1 is recorded as a pseudogene. The CDR3 is 15 amino acids. Here the CDR3 reads CASSPRGQGIHEQYV. The CDR3 region has the DNA TGTGCCAGCAGCCCGCGAGGACAGGGGATACACGAGCAGTACGTC.

This chain uses TRBV4-1 with TRBJ1-2, with 8 bases fitting TRBD1. CDR1 MGHRA and CDR2 YSYEKL come from the germline V gene. Unmatched junction bases numbered 4, after V lost 0 bases and J lost 4 bases. The CDR3 is 15 residues long. CDR3 nucleotide sequence: TGCGCCAGCAGCCAAGAGACAGGGGCCGGCTATGGCTACACCTTC. Its translation: CASSQETGAGYGYTF.

In its sample, this clonotype was seen many times. The chain uses TRBV12-3 or TRBV12-4 and TRBJ2-1, with 9 bases fitting TRBD2. CDR3 length: 16 amino acids. Trimming removed 1 base from V and 10 bases from J; junction bases left unmatched: 11. The chain's CDR3 is CASSLGALAGAREQFF. Written as DNA, the CDR3 is TGTGCCAGCAGTTTAGGGGCCTTAGCGGGGGCCAGGGAGCAGTTCTTC.

There are a few counts of this clonotype. V and J are TRBV20-1 and TRBJ1-2, with no clear D. CDR3 length equals 13 residues. Germline CDR1 reads DFQATT; CDR2 reads SNEGSKA (reference sequence). Deletions cut 1 base from V and 5 bases from J, with 11 bases between. Here the CDR3 DNA reads TGCAGTGCTAGAGTACGAGGGAAATATGGCTACACCTTC. Amino acids: CSARVRGKYGYTF.

This clonotype was counted only a few times. The V call is TRBV10-3, the J call TRBJ2-7; D possibly corresponds to TRBD1 (6 bases). CDR1 and CDR2 (germline): ENHRY, SYGVKD. V lost 2 bases and J 4 bases, leaving 6 bases between the germline ends. CDR3 length: 12 amino acids. CDR3 residues: CAISEDRYEQYV. The CDR3 DNA sequence: TGTGCCATCAGTGAGGACAGGTACGAGCAGTACGTC.

This clonotype occurred a few times. V usage is TRBV2 and J usage is TRBJ2-3; D is ambiguous. Germline CDR1 reads SNHLY; CDR2 reads FYNNEI. This CDR3 spans 14 amino acids. Trimming left V 2 bases short and J 3 bases short, with 9 bases between. As DNA, the CDR3 is TGTGCCAGCAGTGAATTCTTGGAAACAGATACGCAGTATTTT. As protein: CASSEFLETDTQYF.

This clonotype was seen a few times. The chain is built from TRBV5-1 and TRBJ1-2; the match to TRBD1 covers 8 bases. This CDR3 is built from 16 residues. Trimming removed 4 bases from V and 0 bases from J; junction bases left unmatched: 8. Per germline, CDR1 SGHRS and CDR2 YFSETQ. The CDR3 loop is CASSPWTGLTNYGYTF. CDR3 bases: TGCGCCAGCAGCCCCTGGACAGGGCTTACTAACTATGGCTACACCTTC.

This clonotype occurred a few times. The chain uses TRBV24-1 and TRBJ2-5; 9 bases agree with TRBD1. V trimming: 3 bases; J trimming: 5 bases; junction bases outside the gene matches: 12. CDR1 and CDR2 (germline): KGHDR, SFDVKD. The length of the CDR3 is 17 residues. The DNA of the CDR3 is TGTGCCACCAGTGATCGAGCCCGGGACAGGGTTCGGGAGACCCAGTACTTC. It translates to CATSDRARDRVRETQYF.

This clonotype was seen a few times. DNA of the CDR3: TGTGCCAGCAGTTTCGCCAGGGACACTGAAGCTTTCTTT. Translated, it gives CASSFARDTEAFF. The J gene is TRBJ1-1, the V gene TRBV12-3 or TRBV12-4, with TRBD1 as a possible D gene (5 bases). This CDR3 has 13 amino acids. V lost 3 bases, J lost 3 bases, and 8 bases lay in between.